A selection of T cell receptor beta chains follows, all from one sample in a study of blood T cells in healthy people across ages. A single record per CDR3 protein comes from TCRdb applying MiXCR to the 5' RACE reads. Altogether around 790,000 distinct CDR3 sequences are present, around 45% being singletons, with the ten largest covering nearly 20%. Sequencing was performed on blood. Receptor source: a man between 60 and 70 years old in good health. CDR3s include the opening cysteine and the closing phenylalanine or tryptophan. A D gene is named only where the DNA matches it firmly. Clone size is shown for a subset of rows, as once, few, many or a class of expanded clone.

d_call	clone_size	j_call	v_call	cdr3_aa	cdr3_nt
NA	NA	TRBJ2-1	TRBV25-1	CASSENNNEQFF	TGTGCCAGCAGTGAAAATAACAATGAGCAGTTCTTC
NA	NA	TRBJ2-5	TRBV28	CASSLYRQPPLQTQYF	TGTGCCAGCAGTTTATATCGGCAGCCTCCCTTACAGACCCAGTACTTC
TRBD2	NA	TRBJ2-6	TRBV28	CASSFRTSGGPSGANVLTF	TGTGCCAGCAGTTTCCGGACTAGCGGGGGGCCCTCTGGGGCCAACGTCCTGACTTTC
NA	few	TRBJ2-3	TRBV9	CASSVGEKGVADTQYF	TGTGCCAGCAGCGTAGGCGAGAAAGGGGTGGCAGATACGCAGTATTTT
NA	NA	TRBJ2-1	TRBV5-6	CASSLPGDLSYNEQFF	TGTGCCAGCAGCTTGCCCGGGGACCTTTCCTACAATGAGCAGTTCTTC
TRBD1	NA	TRBJ1-2	TRBV20-1	CSAPPDRGANYGYTF	TGCAGTGCACCTCCCGACAGGGGGGCTAACTATGGCTACACCTTC
NA	NA	TRBJ2-5	TRBV6-6	CVSSTPSRGETQYF	TGTGTCAGCAGTACCCCGAGCAGGGGAGAGACCCAGTACTTC
NA	NA	TRBJ2-2	TRBV24-1	CATSEARGNSGELFF	TGTGCCACCAGTGAGGCCCGGGGAAACTCCGGGGAGCTGTTTTTT
NA	NA	TRBJ1-2	TRBV7-2	CASSLAQGLDGYTF	TGTGCCAGCAGCTTAGCGCAGGGCTTGGACGGCTACACCTTC
TRBD1	NA	TRBJ2-7	TRBV30	CAWSGQGYEQYF	TGTGCCTGGAGCGGACAGGGGTACGAGCAGTACTTC
TRBD1	NA	TRBJ1-1	TRBV12-3/TRBV12-4	CASTMEDRGNTEAFF	TGTGCCAGCACCATGGAGGACAGGGGGAACACTGAAGCTTTCTTT
NA	NA	TRBJ1-5	TRBV7-2	CASSRERNSNQPQHF	TGTGCCAGCAGCCGCGAGAGGAATAGCAATCAGCCCCAGCATTTT
NA	few	TRBJ1-2	TRBV9	CASSVAAGAGGYTF	TGTGCCAGCAGCGTAGCCGCGGGGGCGGGGGGCTACACCTTC
NA	NA	TRBJ1-1	TRBV20-1	CSASLVNTEAFF	TGCAGTGCTAGTTTAGTGAACACTGAAGCTTTCTTT
NA	NA	TRBJ2-7	TRBV3-1	CASSQVRIPGGPFYEQYF	TGTGCCAGCAGCCAAGTTAGGATCCCAGGGGGGCCTTTCTACGAGCAGTACTTC
NA	NA	TRBJ2-2	TRBV4-3	CACSQDTGETGELFF	TGCGCCTGCAGCCAAGATACGGGGGAAACCGGGGAGCTGTTTTTT
TRBD2	NA	TRBJ2-5	TRBV11-2	CASTLSGGQFDRETQYF	TGTGCCAGCACCCTCAGCGGGGGGCAGTTTGATAGAGAGACCCAGTACTTC
NA	NA	TRBJ1-6	TRBV4-1	CASSQQTGAYNSPLHF	TGCGCCAGCAGCCAGCAGACAGGAGCCTATAATTCACCCCTCCACTTT
NA	NA	TRBJ2-7	TRBV12-3/TRBV12-4	CASRLWNYEQYF	TGTGCCAGCAGACTTTGGAACTACGAGCAGTACTTC
TRBD2	few	TRBJ2-5	TRBV4-3	CASSQELRAGGKDQETQYF	TGCGCCAGCAGCCAAGAACTTCGAGCGGGGGGTAAAGACCAAGAGACCCAGTACTTC
NA	NA	TRBJ2-7	TRBV29-1	CSVERFGTSYEQYF	TGCAGCGTTGAGCGATTTGGGACTTCCTACGAGCAGTACTTC
NA	few	TRBJ2-1	TRBV24-1	CATSDPFENEQFF	TGTGCCACCAGTGATCCGTTTGAGAATGAGCAGTTCTTC
NA	NA	TRBJ1-1	TRBV6-6	CASSYMNTEAFF	TGTGCCAGCAGTTACATGAACACTGAAGCTTTCTTT
TRBD1	NA	TRBJ2-7	TRBV2	CASSDQGQFYEQYF	TGTGCCAGCAGTGACCAGGGACAGTTTTACGAGCAGTACTTC
NA	NA	TRBJ1-4	TRBV2	CASSGPDEPLGNEKLFF	TGTGCCAGCAGTGGGCCCGACGAACCCTTAGGAAATGAAAAACTGTTTTTT
NA	NA	TRBJ1-2	TRBV4-3	CASSQSSGLRALGGYTF	TGCGCCAGCAGCCAAAGCTCGGGACTCAGGGCCTTGGGTGGCTACACCTTC
TRBD1	NA	TRBJ2-3	TRBV6-4	CASSDTKQGVPLTLDQTDTQYF	TGTGCCAGCAGTGACACTAAACAGGGGGTCCCTTTAACCCTCGATCAAACAGATACGCAGTATTTT
NA	NA	TRBJ2-5	TRBV5-1	CASSPYGGQETQYF	TGCGCCAGCAGCCCCTACGGGGGCCAAGAGACCCAGTACTTC
NA	few	TRBJ2-1	TRBV25-1	CASRGPQGGNDEQFF	TGTGCCAGCCGCGGCCCCCAAGGAGGCAACGATGAGCAGTTCTTC